Below, 13 T cell receptor beta chains from the same sample are listed, as sequenced in a study of cytomegalovirus exposure and HLA in healthy donors. PCR amplification relied on 60 Vbeta primers (plus 13 Jbeta primers). Method: immunoSEQ multiplex PCR; TCRdb's copy keeps in-frame clones and lacks some. The sample lists around 74,000 clones; around three quarters were seen once. Sequenced: PBMCs. These receptors were obtained from a middle-aged man in good health and CMV-seronegative.

Sample share makes this clone medium-sized. V and J are TRBV4-1 and TRBJ2-1; TRBD2 matches 15 bases. The CDR3 totals 15 residues. Germline V gene data show CDR1 as MGHRA and CDR2 as YSYEKL. J lost 6 bases, V lost 6 bases, and 3 bases had no gene match. DNA of the CDR3: TGCGCCAGCAGGACGGGACTAGCGGGGGGCAATGAGCAGTTCTTC. Its translation is CASRTGLAGGNEQFF.

The chain links TRBV7-9 to TRBJ2-7; D may be TRBD2 (6 bases). Germline CDR1 SEHNR, CDR2 FQNEAQ (reference sequence). The V end was cut by 3 bases, the J end by 5 bases, with 11 bases between. The CDR3 consists of 13 residues. This CDR3 reads CASSLEWEDEQYF. Written as DNA, the CDR3 is TGTGCCAGCAGCTTGGAGTGGGAGGACGAGCAGTACTTC.

This clone was counted a few times. V and J are TRBV6-5 and TRBJ2-5, with D perhaps matching TRBD1 (6 bases). There are 13 residues in the CDR3. The germline CDR1 and CDR2 sequences are MNHEY and SVGAGI. V was cut by 5 bases and J by 3 bases, with 10 bases left in between. CDR3 in DNA: TGTGCCAGCAGTCCTCCAGGGGAAGAGACCCAGTACTTC. This sequence encodes CASSPPGEETQYF.

The chain combines TRBV13 with TRBJ2-5; weak D call: TRBD2 (6 bases). The DNA end favors TRBJ2-7, so the J call may be wrong. Germline values: CDR1 PRHDT, CDR2 FYEKMQ (reference sequence). The CDR3 is made up of 15 amino acids. The CDR3 nucleotides read TGTGCCAGCAGCTCCCAGGGAGGCGGAATCTACGAGCAGTACTTC. It specifies CASSSQGGGIYEQYF.

This sequence joins TRBV5-1 and TRBJ2-5; 7 bases are a match to TRBD2. With 4 bases clipped from V and 5 bases from J, the junction kept 8 bases outside the gene matches. The CDR3 totals 14 residues. Germline V gene data show CDR1 as SGHRS and CDR2 as YFSETQ. CDR3 loop: CASSTAGSWETQYF. CDR3 in DNA: TGCGCCAGCAGCACAGCGGGGTCCTGGGAGACCCAGTACTTC.

This clone came up a few times. The V gene is TRBV4-2, the J gene TRBJ1-4, with 9 bases that match TRBD1. The CDR3 length is 16 residues. Per germline, CDR1 LGHNA and CDR2 YNFKEQ. Germline trimming cut 2 bases from V and 7 bases from J; bases unmatched to any gene: 8. Written as DNA, the CDR3 is TGTGCCAGCAGCCAAACAACCGGGACAGGGAGTGAAAAACTGTTTTTT. Residues: CASSQTTGTGSEKLFF.

In its sample, this clone was seen a few times. V usage is TRBV6-5 and J usage is TRBJ2-7, with 7 bases that match TRBD2. Germline loops: CDR1 MNHEY, CDR2 SVGAGI. Unmatched junction bases numbered 10, after V lost 10 bases and J lost 4 bases. This CDR3 contains 13 residues. The DNA for the CDR3 is TGTGCCACCTTCGGGGGGTCCTCTTACGAGCAGTACTTC. Translation gives CATFGGSSYEQYF.

CDR3 sequence (DNA): TGTGCCAGCAGCTGGGACAAAGCGGGGGGGGGTTTGGAGACCCAGTACTTC. Translating gives CASSWDKAGGGLETQYF. V gene TRBV11-2 combines with J gene TRBJ2-5; 10 bases map to TRBD2. The CDR3 runs 17 residues. V shed 4 bases, J shed 5 bases, and the junction held 13 bases outside the gene matches. CDR1 SGHAT and CDR2 FQNNGV come from the germline V gene. The whole variable domain, remainder taken from reference TRBV11-2 and TRBJ2-5, is EAGVAQSPRYKIIEKRQSVAFWCNPISGHATLYWYQQILGQGPKLLIQFQNNGVVDDSQLPKDRFSAERLKGVDSTLKIQPAKLEDSAVYLCASSWDKAGGGLETQYFGPGTRLLVL.

The V and J genes are TRBV4-1 and TRBJ2-7; D not resolved. Trimming took 1 base from V and 6 from J, leaving 7 bases between them. The CDR3 is made up of 12 amino acids. Germline CDR1 reads MGHRA; CDR2 reads YSYEKL. The CDR3 DNA follows: TGCGCCAGCAGCCAAGTTAATAGCGAGCAGTACTTC. Its translation: CASSQVNSEQYF.

The V gene is TRBV14, the J gene TRBJ1-6; TRBD1 matches 9 bases. Germline V gene sequence: CDR1 SGHDN, CDR2 FVKESK. The CDR3 contains 16 residues. V was clipped by 4 bases and J by 8 bases; unmatched bases: 9. DNA of the CDR3: TGTGCCAGCAGCCGATACCGGGACAGGGCCGATTCACCCCTCCACTTT. Residues: CASSRYRDRADSPLHF.

The rearrangement joins TRBV18 to TRBJ1-1; D ambiguous. This CDR3 is built from 15 residues. V lost 1 base and J lost 4, with 13 bases in between. The germline gives CDR1 KGHSH, CDR2 LQKENI. CDR3 sequence (DNA): TGTGCCAGCTCACCACAAACGGGTTTGGGCACTGAAGCTTTCTTT. Its protein is CASSPQTGLGTEAFF.

This clone was seen a few times. The genes are TRBV6-6 and TRBJ2-2; D is uncertain. Trimming left V 8 bases short and J 0 bases short, with 7 bases between. The CDR3 length is 13 residues. Germline V gene lookup returns CDR1 MNHNY and CDR2 SVGAGI (reference sequence). CDR3 DNA sequence: TGTGCCAGCGCGGTCGCGAACACCGGGGAGCTGTTTTTT. It yields the protein CASAVANTGELFF.

The genes are TRBV2 and TRBJ2-3; D is possibly TRBD2 (6 bases). Germline V gene sequence: CDR1 SNHLY, CDR2 FYNNEI. The length of the CDR3 is 12 residues. The V end was cut by 10 bases, the J end by 11 bases, with 19 bases between. This CDR3 is CATSVGGQRQYF. CDR3 DNA: TGTGCCACCTCGGTGGGAGGACAAAGGCAGTATTTT.